This TCR beta chain came from a study of T-cell reconstitution after alpha-beta-depleted transplantation in children. Regarding the study as a whole: Day-60 TCRbeta diversity that was high in some patients was derived from surviving recipient T cells and thymic progenitors. Roughly two months post-transplant, alpha-beta T cells reportedly originated from several hundred graft clones that had expanded. One year post-transplant, T-cell counts and diversity were largely derived from T cells produced anew.

This sample's TCRbeta library carried unique molecular identifier barcodes. TCRdb ran MiXCR on the PCR reads and lists one entry per CDR3 protein. The data contain hundreds of thousands of distinct CDR3 sequences, about 9.4% of them seen just once; the ten biggest clones take up about 8%. Losses at the gene ends were 6 bases for V and 4 bases for J; bases not matched to a gene: 7. The CDR3 totals 14 residues. The germline CDR1 and CDR2 sequences are MNHEY and SMNVEV (reference sequence). This clonotype was seen at least ten times. Its antigen remains unidentified. This specimen consisted of PBMCs, obtained before TCRalphabeta/CD19-depleted stem cell transplant. This receptor was identified in a boy younger than two with acute myeloid leukemia, due to receive a stem cell transplant. The chain has TRBV27 and TRBJ2-3, with 7 bases matching TRBD1. The CDR3 sequence: CASRYRGTSDTQYF. DNA of the CDR3: TGTGCCAGCAGGTACAGGGGAACTTCAGATACGCAGTATTTT.